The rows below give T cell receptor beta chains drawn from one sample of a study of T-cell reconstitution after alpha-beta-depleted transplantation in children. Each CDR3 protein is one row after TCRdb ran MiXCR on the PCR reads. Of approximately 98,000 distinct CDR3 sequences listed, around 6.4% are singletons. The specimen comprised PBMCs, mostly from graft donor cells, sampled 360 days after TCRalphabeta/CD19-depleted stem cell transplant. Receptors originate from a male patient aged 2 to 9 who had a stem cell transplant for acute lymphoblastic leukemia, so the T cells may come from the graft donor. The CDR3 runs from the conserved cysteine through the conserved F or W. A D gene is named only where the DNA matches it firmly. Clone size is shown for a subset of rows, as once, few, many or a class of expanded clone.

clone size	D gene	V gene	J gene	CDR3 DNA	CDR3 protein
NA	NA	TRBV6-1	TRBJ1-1	TGTGCCAGCATAAGCAGTCCGGGCACTGAAGCTTTCTTT	CASISSPGTEAFF
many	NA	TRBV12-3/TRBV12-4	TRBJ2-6	TGTGCCAGCAGTTCCTCCCAGGGTCCCTCTGGGGCCAACGTCCTGACTTTC	CASSSSQGPSGANVLTF
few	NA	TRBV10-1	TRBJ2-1	TGCGCCAGCAGTGAAGGGGGGGGGGCCGGCAATGAGCAGTTCTTC	CASSEGGGAGNEQFF
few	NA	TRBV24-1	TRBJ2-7	TGTGCCACCAGTGATTTCCGTTTGGGGGTTTACGAGCAGTACTTC	CATSDFRLGVYEQYF
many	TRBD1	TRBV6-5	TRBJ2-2	TGTGCCAGCAGTTACTTACACGGACAGGGGCTGAACACCGGGGAGCTGTTTTTT	CASSYLHGQGLNTGELFF
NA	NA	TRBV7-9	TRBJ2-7	TGTGCCAGCAGCTCGGTCGACAACTCCTACGAGCAGTACTTC	CASSSVDNSYEQYF
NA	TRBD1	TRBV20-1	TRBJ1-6	TGCAGTGCTAGAGATCTGGGACAGGGATTTAGCTCCTATAATTCACCCCTCCACTTT	CSARDLGQGFSSYNSPLHF
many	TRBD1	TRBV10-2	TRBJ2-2	TGCGCCAGTATTGGACAGGGATGGGGCGGGGAGCTGTTTTTT	CASIGQGWGGELFF
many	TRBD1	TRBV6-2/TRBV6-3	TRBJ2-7	TGTGCCAGCACCTTAGCCGGGACAGGGAGCTACGAGCAGTACTTC	CASTLAGTGSYEQYF
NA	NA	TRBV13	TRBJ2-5	TGTGCCAGCAGCCAGGCTGGCTCGGTGGGGGAGACCCAGTACTTC	CASSQAGSVGETQYF
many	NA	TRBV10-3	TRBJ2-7	TGTGCCATCAGTAAGGACTTGGGGGACGAGCAGTACTTC	CAISKDLGDEQYF
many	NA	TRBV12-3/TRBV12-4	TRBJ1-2	TGTGCCAGCTTGAGGACTGACCTAGATGGCTACACCTTC	CASLRTDLDGYTF
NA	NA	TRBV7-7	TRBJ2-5	TGTGCTAGCAGCTTAGAATCCAGGTGGGAGACCCAGTACTTC	CASSLESRWETQYF
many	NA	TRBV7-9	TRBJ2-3	TGTGCCAGCAGGGCCCCCGTTGGCACAGATACGCAGTATTTT	CASRAPVGTDTQYF
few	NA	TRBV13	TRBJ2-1	TGTGCCAGCAGCCCCGGGTCAGATTACAATGAGCAGTTCTTC	CASSPGSDYNEQFF
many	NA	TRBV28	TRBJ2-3	TGTGCCAGCAGTAAGACCAGGGGACCAGATACGCAGTATTTT	CASSKTRGPDTQYF
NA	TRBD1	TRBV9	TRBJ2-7	TGTGCCAGCAGCGGCCGGGACAGCTCCTACGAGCAGTACTTC	CASSGRDSSYEQYF
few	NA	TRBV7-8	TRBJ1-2	TGTGCCAGCAGGGACAGCTACTATGGCTACACCTTC	CASRDSYYGYTF
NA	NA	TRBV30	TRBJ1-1	TGTGCCTGGAGTGAGGTGAACACTGAAGCTTTCTTT	CAWSEVNTEAFF
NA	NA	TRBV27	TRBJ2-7	TGTGCCAGCAGTTCCTCGACAGGTAGGAAGTACTTC	CASSSSTGRKYF
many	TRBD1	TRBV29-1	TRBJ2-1	TGCAGCGTAGTACAGGGGTTCTCCTACAATGAGCAGTTCTTC	CSVVQGFSYNEQFF
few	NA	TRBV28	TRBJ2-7	TGTGCCAGCAGTTTATTGGGGCGGAGCTCCTACGAGCAGTACTTC	CASSLLGRSSYEQYF
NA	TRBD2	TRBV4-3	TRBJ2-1	TGCGCCAGCAGCCAACATCCGGGACTAGACGGGGGGGAGCAGTTCTTC	CASSQHPGLDGGEQFF
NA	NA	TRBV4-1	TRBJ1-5	TGCGCCAGCAGCCAAGAAGGCAGCCAGCCCCAGCATTTT	CASSQEGSQPQHF
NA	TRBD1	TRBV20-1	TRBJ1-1	TGCAGTGCCCCGACAGGGGTGGGGACTGAAGCTTTCTTT	CSAPTGVGTEAFF
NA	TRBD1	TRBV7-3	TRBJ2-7	TGTGCCAGCAGCTTAAAGGGGACAGGGAACTACGAGCAGTACTTC	CASSLKGTGNYEQYF
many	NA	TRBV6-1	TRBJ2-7	TGTGCCAGCAAAAACATCCTCTCCTACGAGCAGTACTTC	CASKNILSYEQYF
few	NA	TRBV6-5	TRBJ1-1	TGTGCCAGCACACCCTCACGGTCAGGGTGGACTGAAGCTTTCTTT	CASTPSRSGWTEAFF
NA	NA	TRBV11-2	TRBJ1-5	TGTGCCAGCAGCTTAGATAAGTACGGCAGGGACAATCAGCCCCAGCATTTT	CASSLDKYGRDNQPQHF
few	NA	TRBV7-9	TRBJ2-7	TGTGCCAGCAGCTTAAGTACTTACGAGCAGTACTTC	CASSLSTYEQYF
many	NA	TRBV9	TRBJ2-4	TGTGCCAGCAGCTCTACAAGCGACATTCAGTACTTC	CASSSTSDIQYF
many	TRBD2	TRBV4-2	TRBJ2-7	TGTGCCAGCAGCGAAACTAGCGTCCACGAGCAGTACTTC	CASSETSVHEQYF
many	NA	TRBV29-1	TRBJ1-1	TGCAGCGTTCTAGGAGGGGTCCGACAGAAACGCACTGAAGCTTTCTTT	CSVLGGVRQKRTEAFF
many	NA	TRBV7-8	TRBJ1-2	TGTGCCAGCAGCTTATTGACTACTGCTAACTATGGCTACACCTTC	CASSLLTTANYGYTF
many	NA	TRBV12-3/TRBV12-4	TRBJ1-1	TGTGCCAGCAGCCAGGGCACTGAAGCTTTCTTT	CASSQGTEAFF
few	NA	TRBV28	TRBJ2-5	TGTGCCAGCAGCTCTATTCTGCGGCCCGAGACCCAGTACTTC	CASSSILRPETQYF